The 14 T cell receptor beta chains below come from one sample, sequenced in a study of blood T cell repertoires in COVID-19. The data were produced by immunoSEQ multiplex PCR, yet TCRdb's version contains in-frame clones alone and is incomplete. The sample holds approximately 200,000 clones, about 95% seen once. Sequencing was carried out using peripheral blood. The receptors were sampled from a man aged 30 to 39 with COVID-19, enrolled during active disease.

CDR3 DNA sequence: TGTGCCAGTAGTGGCCGGCGGGGCAGCAATCAGCCCCAGCATTTT. It codes for CASSGRRGSNQPQHF. The chain combines TRBV19 with TRBJ1-5; a weak D match, TRBD1 (5 bases). The germline V gene has CDR1 LNHDA and CDR2 SQIVND (reference sequence). V dropped 5 bases and J dropped 1 base, with 12 bases sitting between them. This CDR3 region has 15 residues.

The chain carries TRBV5-1 and TRBJ2-1; 8 bases agree with TRBD2. J was trimmed by 6 bases and V by 0 bases; bases with no gene match: 5. The CDR3 loop spans 15 amino acids. Germline assignment: CDR1 SGHRS and CDR2 YFSETQ. CDR3 nucleotide sequence: TGCGCCAGCAGCTTGGCAGGGACTAGGGTCAATGAGCAGTTCTTC. Translated: CASSLAGTRVNEQFF. The full variable domain, its missing parts supplied by reference TRBV5-1 and TRBJ2-1, is KAGVTQTPRYLIKTRGQQVTLSCSPISGHRSVSWYQQTPGQGLQFLFEYFSETQRNKGNFPGRFSGRQFSNSRSEMNVSTLELGDSALYLCASSLAGTRVNEQFFGPGTRLTVL.

The rearrangement joins TRBV12-1 to TRBJ1-5; the D call in the table, TRBD1, was not verified against the DNA. TRBV12-1 is shown as a pseudogene. This CDR3 spans 16 amino acids. CDR3 coding DNA: TGTGCCAGCAGCTCGGGGAGAGACAGGGAGTATCAGCCCCAGCATTTT. Translated: CASSSGRDREYQPQHF.

The chain joins TRBV4-2 to TRBJ2-2, with 9 bases lining up with TRBD2. J lost 3 bases, V lost 2 bases, and 19 bases had no gene match. CDR1 and CDR2 from the germline V gene are LGHNA and YNFKEQ. The CDR3 runs 21 residues. The CDR3 is CASSQKGVPKSGGPDTGELFF. The CDR3 DNA reads TGTGCCAGCAGCCAAAAGGGTGTCCCGAAGAGCGGGGGGCCGGACACCGGGGAGCTGTTTTTT.

The gene calls are TRBV3-1 (or the pseudogene TRBV3-2) and TRBJ2-1; TRBD2 matches at 7 bases. There are 15 residues in the CDR3. Germline assignment: CDR1 LGHDT and CDR2 YNNKEL (reference sequence). Trimming removed 4 bases from V and 0 bases from J; junction bases left unmatched: 3. CDR3 DNA: TGTGCCAGCAGCCTCCGCGGGGGCTCCTACAATGAGCAGTTCTTC. Encoded protein: CASSLRGGSYNEQFF.

The table lists this clone with a count of one. The chain has TRBV28 and TRBJ1-4; 7 positions agree with TRBD1. The CDR3 is 14 residues long. Germline V gene data show CDR1 as MDHEN and CDR2 as SYDVKM. Germline trimming cut 6 bases from V and 6 bases from J; bases unmatched to any gene: 7. The CDR3 region is CASSRTGQYEKLFF. The CDR3 nucleotides read TGTGCCAGCAGCCGCACGGGACAGTATGAAAAACTGTTTTTT.

The J gene is TRBJ2-7, the V gene TRBV7-2; the D gene is possibly TRBD1 (5 bases). CDR1 and CDR2 (germline): SGHTA, FQGNSA. Trimming stripped 4 bases from V and 2 bases from J, with 15 bases between. The CDR3 is 15 amino acids. The CDR3 sequence: CASSSDDSRPYEQYF. In DNA, the CDR3 is TGTGCCAGCAGCTCTGACGACAGTAGACCCTACGAGCAGTACTTC.

This clone is a singleton in its sample. DNA for the CDR3: TGTGCCAGCTCACCACCGGCGGGTTACACTGAAGCTTTCTTT. It is translated as CASSPPAGYTEAFF. The V and J genes are TRBV18 and TRBJ1-1; D is undetermined. Trimming left V 0 bases short and J 3 bases short, with 8 bases between. The CDR3 has 14 amino acids. Germline assignment: CDR1 KGHSH and CDR2 LQKENI. Drawing the rest from reference TRBV18 and TRBJ1-1, the complete variable domain is NAGVMQNPRHLVRRRGQEARLRCSPMKGHSHVYWYRQLPEEGLKFMVYLQKENIIDESGMPKERFSAEFPKEGPSILRIQQVVRGDSAAYFCASSPPAGYTEAFFGQGTRLTVV.

Turning to this clone: The sample holds other DNA sequences that translate to the same CDR3. CDR3 in DNA: TGCAGCGTTGTGAGTCCCTCTGGAAACACCATATATTTT. Translating it yields CSVVSPSGNTIYF. V gene TRBV29-1 combines with J gene TRBJ1-3, with D uncertain. V was trimmed by 4 bases and J by 0 bases, leaving 7 bases between them. This CDR3 spans 13 amino acids. Germline-derived CDR1 and CDR2 are SQVTM and ANQGSEA.

This clone was observed once. The rearrangement uses TRBV11-2 and TRBJ2-7; D remains ambiguous. The V gene's germline CDR1 is SGHAT and CDR2 FQNNGV. The V gene lost 3 bases and the J gene lost 1 base, with 10 bases spanning the gap. The CDR3 sequence is 14 residues long. The CDR3 DNA reads TGTGCCAGCAGCTTTGGTCAGGAATCCTACGAGCAGTACTTC. Residues: CASSFGQESYEQYF.

The rearrangement joins TRBV6-5 to TRBJ2-7; D gene ambiguous. The CDR3 runs to 13 residues. Between the trimmed V and J ends, which lost 5 bases and 5 bases, there was a span of 13 bases. Germline lookup yields CDR1 MNHEY and CDR2 SVGAGI. The CDR3 nucleotides read TGTGCCAGCAGTCGCGAGACACCCCACGAGCAGTACTTC. It is translated as CASSRETPHEQYF.

The chain is built from TRBV6-5 and TRBJ1-2; TRBD1 matches at 7 bases. V trimming: 7 bases; J trimming: 4 bases; junction bases outside the gene matches: 12. The germline CDR1 and CDR2 sequences are MNHEY and SVGAGI. The CDR3 length is 15 residues. CDR3 sequence: CASTPGQAVGYGYTF. The CDR3 DNA sequence: TGTGCCAGCACTCCCGGACAGGCGGTCGGCTATGGCTACACCTTC.

This chain joins TRBV29-1 and TRBJ2-2, with D maybe TRBD1 (5 bases). The V end was cut by 2 bases, the J end by 4 bases, with 11 bases between. This CDR3 has 14 residues. Looked up from germline, CDR1 is SQVTM and CDR2 is ANQGSEA. The CDR3 nucleotides are TGCAGCGTTGAATATCCCCAGGGCACCGGGGAGCTGTTTTTT. Encoded protein: CSVEYPQGTGELFF.

This chain links TRBV25-1 with TRBJ2-2; 9 bases match TRBD1. The CDR3 is 18 residues long. The V gene's germline CDR1 is MGHDK and CDR2 SYGVNS. V dropped 3 bases and J dropped 0; count of bases not matched to a gene: 8. The CDR3 DNA sequence: TGTGCCAGCAGTGACCTTACAGGGGGCGTCGCGAACACCGGGGAGCTGTTTTTT. It translates to CASSDLTGGVANTGELFF.